One sample yielded the 16 T cell receptor beta chains listed below, sequenced in a study of radiotherapy plus CTLA-4 blockade in lung cancer. Generated by immunoSEQ multiplex PCR, the TCRdb table keeps only in-frame clones and is missing some. The table records more than 60,000 clones, roughly three quarters of them present only once. Sequencing used peripheral blood, obtained from a patient treated with radiotherapy plus ipilimumab. These receptors were obtained from a human donor with non-small cell lung cancer who had a complete response to radiotherapy plus ipilimumab.

This chain uses TRBV5-5 with TRBJ2-3; D is unclear. Germline CDR1 reads SGHKS; CDR2 reads YYEKEE (reference sequence). V was cut by 0 bases and J by 1 base, with 9 bases left in between. The CDR3 has 15 amino acids. The CDR3 loop reads CASSLAGRRTDTQYF. The CDR3 coding sequence is TGTGCCAGCAGCTTGGCTGGCCGCCGCACAGATACGCAGTATTTT. The variable domain in full, completed from reference TRBV5-5 and TRBJ2-3, reads DAGVTQSPTHLIKTRGQQVTLRCSPISGHKSVSWYQQVLGQGPQFIFQYYEKEERGRGNFPDRFSARQFPNYSSELNVNALLLGDSALYLCASSLAGRRTDTQYFGPGTRLTVL.

The genes are TRBV18 and TRBJ2-7, with a possible D match to TRBD1 (6 bases). CDR3 length: 15 amino acids. V gave up 4 bases and J gave up 2 bases, with 15 bases separating them. Germline V gives CDR1 KGHSH, CDR2 LQKENI. CDR3 loop: CASSRLGGLAYEQYF. As DNA, the CDR3 is TGTGCCAGCTCACGTCTAGGGGGTCTTGCCTACGAGCAGTACTTC.

This clone came up once. The chain employs TRBV5-1 and TRBJ1-2, with a weak D call TRBD1 (5 bases). CDR3 size: 15 residues. CDR1 is SGHRS and CDR2 is YFSETQ in the germline V gene. V was clipped by 0 bases and J by 6 bases, with 15 bases between them. The CDR3: CASSLEGPDYHGYTF. Here the CDR3 DNA reads TGCGCCAGCAGCTTGGAGGGGCCGGATTACCATGGCTACACCTTC.

This chain links TRBV10-3 with TRBJ2-3; 9 nucleotides line up with TRBD1. Losses at the gene ends were 6 bases for V and 4 bases for J; bases not matched to a gene: 5. Germline V CDR1 and CDR2: ENHRY, SYGVKD. The CDR3 is 14 residues long. The CDR3 nucleotides are TGTGCCATCAGCAGGGACAGGGTGGCAGATACGCAGTATTTT. Its protein is CAISRDRVADTQYF.

The gene calls are TRBV5-1 and TRBJ1-2; D is possibly TRBD1 (5 bases). V was trimmed by 3 bases and J by 7 bases, leaving 19 bases between them. The CDR3 spans 15 residues. Germline CDR1 is SGHRS and CDR2 is YFSETQ. This CDR3 is CASSSGGDGTGGYTF. CDR3 sequence (DNA): TGCGCCAGCAGCTCGGGGGGTGATGGAACCGGTGGCTACACCTTC. Supplemented by reference TRBV5-1 and TRBJ1-2, the full variable domain reads KAGVTQTPRYLIKTRGQQVTLSCSPISGHRSVSWYQQTPGQGLQFLFEYFSETQRNKGNFPGRFSGRQFSNSRSEMNVSTLELGDSALYLCASSSGGDGTGGYTFGSGTRLTVV.

This clone was observed once. The chain recombines TRBV18 with TRBJ2-5; 8 nucleotides agree with TRBD2. The CDR3 is made up of 14 amino acids. V shed 6 bases and J 3 bases; nucleotides not matched to a gene: 6. Germline CDR1 reads KGHSH; CDR2 reads LQKENI. In nucleotides, the CDR3 is TGTGCCAGCTCCCTTGGACTAGCAGAAGAGACCCAGTACTTC. It translates to CASSLGLAEETQYF. Full variable domain (remainder filled in from reference TRBV18 and TRBJ2-5): NAGVMQNPRHLVRRRGQEARLRCSPMKGHSHVYWYRQLPEEGLKFMVYLQKENIIDESGMPKERFSAEFPKEGPSILRIQQVVRGDSAAYFCASSLGLAEETQYFGPGTRLLVL.

The rearrangement joins TRBV30 to TRBJ2-7; D may be TRBD1 (7 bases). With 2 bases removed from V and 6 bases from J, the gap between germline ends came to 17 bases. Germline CDR1 GTSNPN, CDR2 SVGIG (reference sequence). The CDR3 contains 14 residues. The CDR3 region is CAWSRPAGGGEQYF. The CDR3 DNA reads as TGTGCCTGGAGTAGGCCCGCAGGGGGAGGCGAGCAGTACTTC.

This chain connects TRBV6-6 to TRBJ1-2; D not resolved. CDR3 length equals 13 residues. CDR1 is MNHNY, CDR2 SVGAGI, per germline (reference sequence). V lost 5 bases and J lost 4, with 11 bases in between. CDR3: CASSTQVLYGYTF. The CDR3 nucleotides are TGTGCCAGCAGTACGCAGGTTCTCTATGGCTACACCTTC.

This clone has more than one count but fewer than ten. This chain joins TRBV7-8 and TRBJ1-6; 8 nucleotides match TRBD1. The CDR3 is 17 amino acids. Germline V gives CDR1 SGHVS, CDR2 FQNEAQ. V was clipped by 4 bases and J by 9 bases; unmatched bases: 14. The CDR3 DNA reads as TGTGCCAGCAGCTCAAAACAGGGGGGGATTCGGATTTCACCCCTCCACTTT. Translation: CASSSKQGGIRISPLHF.

This clone was observed a handful of times. This chain joins TRBV27 and TRBJ1-1, with D perhaps matching TRBD1 (6 bases). V lost 5 bases to trimming and J lost 2 bases, with 21 bases between them. Germline lookup yields CDR1 MNHEY and CDR2 SMNVEV (reference sequence). This CDR3 is 17 amino acids long. The CDR3 nucleotides are TGTGCCAGCAGTCGACTCAACGCCTACAGGGTTAACACTGAAGCTTTCTTT. Its protein product is CASSRLNAYRVNTEAFF.

The chain couples TRBV7-2 to TRBJ1-2; no firm D call. Trimming removed 1 base at V and 8 bases at J, with 14 bases between. Germline CDR1 is SGHTA and CDR2 is FQGNSA. This CDR3 has 14 residues. This CDR3 is CASSLDGKGGGYTF. Here the CDR3 DNA reads TGTGCCAGCAGCTTAGACGGGAAGGGAGGGGGCTACACCTTC.

The chain employs TRBV19 and TRBJ2-7, with 11 nucleotides matching TRBD1. This CDR3 comprises 13 residues. The germline CDR1 and CDR2 sequences are LNHDA and SQIVND (reference sequence). V gave up 4 bases and J gave up 6 bases; unmatched junction bases: 2. CDR3 in amino acids: CASSRGTGGEQYF. The CDR3 DNA reads TGTGCCAGTAGTAGGGGGACAGGGGGCGAGCAGTACTTC. Full variable domain (missing parts from reference TRBV19 and TRBJ2-7): DGGITQSPKYLFRKEGQNVTLSCEQNLNHDAMYWYRQDPGQGLRLIYYSQIVNDFQKGDIAEGYSVSREKKESFPLTVTSAQKNPTAFYLCASSRGTGGEQYFGPGTRLTVT.

This chain joins TRBV28 and TRBJ2-2, with TRBD2 matching 9 bases. This CDR3 has 18 amino acids. With 1 base clipped from V and 6 bases from J, the junction kept 12 bases outside the gene matches. Germline V gives CDR1 MDHEN, CDR2 SYDVKM. The CDR3 spells CASSLFLTNSGSAGELFF. The CDR3 coding sequence is TGTGCCAGCAGTTTATTTCTGACAAATAGCGGGAGCGCCGGGGAGCTGTTTTTT.

The DNA for the CDR3 is TGTGCCAGCAGGATACAGACCAACTATGGCTACACCTTC. The encoded protein is CASRIQTNYGYTF. The gene calls are TRBV28 and TRBJ1-2; D uncertain. Germline V CDR1 and CDR2: MDHEN, SYDVKM. The CDR3 has 13 amino acids. Between the trimmed V and J ends, which lost 6 bases and 2 bases, there was a span of 10 bases.

The chain recombines TRBV5-1 with TRBJ1-5; the match to TRBD1 covers 11 bases. The CDR3 is made up of 18 amino acids. J was trimmed by 5 bases and V by 0 bases; bases with no gene match: 10. Germline V lookup: CDR1 SGHRS, CDR2 YFSETQ. CDR3 coding DNA: TGCGCCAGCAGCTTGGAAGTGAGGACAGGGGGCAGTGATCAGCCCCAGCATTTT. Translating gives CASSLEVRTGGSDQPQHF.

This chain connects TRBV18 to TRBJ2-5; TRBD1 agrees at 7 bases. Germline CDR1 is KGHSH and CDR2 is LQKENI. This CDR3 contains 14 residues. V shed 0 bases, J shed 5 bases, and the junction held 3 bases outside the gene matches. CDR3 in DNA: TGTGCCAGCTCACCACCTCCCAGGGGGGAGACCCAGTACTTC. It is translated as CASSPPPRGETQYF.